This T cell receptor (beta chain) was profiled in a study of OX40 agonist ivuxolimab in advanced cancers. This clone was counted only a few times. Some clones are missing from TCRdb's copy, which holds only in-frame ones; the method was immunoSEQ multiplex PCR. This table has roughly 50,000 clones, 81% appearing once. The CDR3 consists of 12 residues. Germline lookup yields CDR1 MNHEY and CDR2 SMNVEV (reference sequence). V lost 3 bases to trimming and J lost 8 bases, with 10 bases between them. Sequenced material: CD4+ or CD8+ T cells sorted from blood, taken in a trial of the OX40 agonist ivuxolimab. The receptor was derived from an adult with an advanced solid tumor such as melanoma, head and neck, liver or kidney cancer. This chain joins TRBV27 and TRBJ1-1; possibly TRBD1 for D (5 bases). CDR3 region: CASSFQGQEAFF. The CDR3 DNA reads TGTGCCAGCAGTTTCCAAGGACAAGAAGCTTTCTTT.